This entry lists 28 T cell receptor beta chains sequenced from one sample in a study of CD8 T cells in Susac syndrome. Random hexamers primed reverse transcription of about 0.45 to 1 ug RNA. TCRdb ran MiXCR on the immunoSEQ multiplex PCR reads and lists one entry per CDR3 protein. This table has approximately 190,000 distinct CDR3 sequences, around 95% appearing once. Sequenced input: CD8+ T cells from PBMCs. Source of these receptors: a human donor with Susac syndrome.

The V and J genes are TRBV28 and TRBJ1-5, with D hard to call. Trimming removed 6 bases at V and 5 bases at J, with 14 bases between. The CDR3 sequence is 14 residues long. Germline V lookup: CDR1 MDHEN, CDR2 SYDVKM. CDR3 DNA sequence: TGTGCCAGCAGAAGACCACCGACACATCAGCCCCAGCATTTT. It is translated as CASRRPPTHQPQHF.

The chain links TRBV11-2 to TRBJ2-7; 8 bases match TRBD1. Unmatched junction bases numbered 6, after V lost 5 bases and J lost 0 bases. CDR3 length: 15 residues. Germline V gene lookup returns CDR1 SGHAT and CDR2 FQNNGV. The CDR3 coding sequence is TGTGCCAGCAGCCTCGGACAGGGCGGCTCCTACGAGCAGTACTTC. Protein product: CASSLGQGGSYEQYF. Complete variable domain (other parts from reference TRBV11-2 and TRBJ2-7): EAGVAQSPRYKIIEKRQSVAFWCNPISGHATLYWYQQILGQGPKLLIQFQNNGVVDDSQLPKDRFSAERLKGVDSTLKIQPAKLEDSAVYLCASSLGQGGSYEQYFGPGTRLTVT.

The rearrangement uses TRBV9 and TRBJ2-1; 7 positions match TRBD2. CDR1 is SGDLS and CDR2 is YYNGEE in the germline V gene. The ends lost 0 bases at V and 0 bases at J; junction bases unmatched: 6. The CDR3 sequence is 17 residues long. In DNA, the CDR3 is TGTGCCAGCAGCGTAGGTGGCGGGGGTACCTCCTACAATGAGCAGTTCTTC. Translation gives CASSVGGGGTSYNEQFF.

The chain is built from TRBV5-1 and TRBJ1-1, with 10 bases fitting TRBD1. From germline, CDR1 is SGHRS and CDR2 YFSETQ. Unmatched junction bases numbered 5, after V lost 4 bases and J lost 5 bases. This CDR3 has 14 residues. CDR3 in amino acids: CASSTPGQGTEAFF. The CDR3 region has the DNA TGCGCCAGCAGCACGCCGGGACAGGGGACTGAAGCTTTCTTT.

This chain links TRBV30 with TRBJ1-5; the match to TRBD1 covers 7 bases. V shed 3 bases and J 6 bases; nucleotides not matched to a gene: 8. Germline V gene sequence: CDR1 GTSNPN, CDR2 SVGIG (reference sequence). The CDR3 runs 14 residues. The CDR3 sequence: CAWSLAGGPQPQHF. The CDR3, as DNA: TGTGCCTGGAGCCTTGCAGGGGGTCCTCAGCCCCAGCATTTT. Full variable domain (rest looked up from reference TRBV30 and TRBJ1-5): SQTIHQWPATLVQPVGSPLSLECTVEGTSNPNLYWYRQAAGRGLQLLFYSVGIGQISSEVPQNLSASRPQDRQFILSSKKLLLSDSGFYLCAWSLAGGPQPQHFGDGTRLSIL.

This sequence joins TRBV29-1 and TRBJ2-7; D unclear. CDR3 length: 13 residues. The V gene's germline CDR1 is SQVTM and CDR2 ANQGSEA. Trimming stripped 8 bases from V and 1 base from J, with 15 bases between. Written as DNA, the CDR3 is TGCAGCCCTAGTTTTGGGCCATCCTACGAGCAGTACTTC. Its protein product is CSPSFGPSYEQYF.

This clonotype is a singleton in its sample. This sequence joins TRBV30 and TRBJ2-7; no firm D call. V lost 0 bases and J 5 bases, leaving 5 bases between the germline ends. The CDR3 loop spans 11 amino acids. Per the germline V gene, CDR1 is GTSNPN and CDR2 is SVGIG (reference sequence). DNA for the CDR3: TGTGCCTGGAGTGTCCGGGACGAGCAGTACTTC. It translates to CAWSVRDEQYF.

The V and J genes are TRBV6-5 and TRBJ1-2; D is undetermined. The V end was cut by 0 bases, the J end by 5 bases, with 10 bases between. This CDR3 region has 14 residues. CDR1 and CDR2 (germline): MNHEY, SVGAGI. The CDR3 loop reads CASSYSRSGYGYTF. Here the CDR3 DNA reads TGTGCCAGCAGTTACTCGAGAAGTGGATATGGCTACACCTTC.

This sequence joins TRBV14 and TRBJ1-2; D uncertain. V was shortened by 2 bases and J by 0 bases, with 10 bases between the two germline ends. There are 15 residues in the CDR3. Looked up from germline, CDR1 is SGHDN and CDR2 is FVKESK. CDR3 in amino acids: CASSQMDPPNYGYTF. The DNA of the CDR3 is TGTGCCAGCAGCCAAATGGACCCCCCTAACTATGGCTACACCTTC. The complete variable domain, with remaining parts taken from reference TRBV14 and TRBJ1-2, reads EAGVTQFPSHSVIEKGQTVTLRCDPISGHDNLYWYRRVMGKEIKFLLHFVKESKQDESGMPNNRFLAERTGGTYSTLKVQPAELEDSGVYFCASSQMDPPNYGYTFGSGTRLTVV.

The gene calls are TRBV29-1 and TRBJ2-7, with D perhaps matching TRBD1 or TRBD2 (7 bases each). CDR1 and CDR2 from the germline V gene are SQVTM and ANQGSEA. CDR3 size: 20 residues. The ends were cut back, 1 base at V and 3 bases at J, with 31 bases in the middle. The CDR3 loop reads CSVEGDRVRRETVLSYEQYF. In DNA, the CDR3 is TGCAGCGTTGAAGGTGACAGGGTAAGGCGGGAGACCGTACTAAGCTACGAGCAGTACTTC.

The CDR3: CASSLGRGLNNQPQHF. The CDR3 DNA is TGTGCCAGCAGCTTAGGGCGCGGGTTAAACAATCAGCCCCAGCATTTT. The chain has TRBV7-8 and TRBJ1-5; D not resolved. V lost 1 base and J lost 3, with 13 bases in between. Germline V gene lookup returns CDR1 SGHVS and CDR2 FQNEAQ. CDR3 length: 16 residues.

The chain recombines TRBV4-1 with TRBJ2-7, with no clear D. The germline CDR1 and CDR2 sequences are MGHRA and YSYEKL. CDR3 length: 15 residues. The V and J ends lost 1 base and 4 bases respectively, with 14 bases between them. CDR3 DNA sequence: TGCGCCAGCAGCCAAGCCACCGGTCTGGGGTACGAGCAGTACTTC. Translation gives CASSQATGLGYEQYF.

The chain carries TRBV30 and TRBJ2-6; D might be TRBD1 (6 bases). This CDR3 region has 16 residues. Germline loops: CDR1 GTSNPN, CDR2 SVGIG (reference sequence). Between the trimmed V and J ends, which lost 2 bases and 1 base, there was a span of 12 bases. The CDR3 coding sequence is TGTGCCTGGAGTCCCCTAACAGGGTCTGGGGCCAACGTCCTGACTTTC. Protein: CAWSPLTGSGANVLTF.

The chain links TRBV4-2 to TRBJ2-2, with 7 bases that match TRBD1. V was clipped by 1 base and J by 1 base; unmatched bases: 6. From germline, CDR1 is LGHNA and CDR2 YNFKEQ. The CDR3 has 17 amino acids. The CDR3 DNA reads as TGTGCCAGCAGCCAAGGACAGGGACGGTGGAACACCGGGGAGCTGTTTTTT. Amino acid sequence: CASSQGQGRWNTGELFF.

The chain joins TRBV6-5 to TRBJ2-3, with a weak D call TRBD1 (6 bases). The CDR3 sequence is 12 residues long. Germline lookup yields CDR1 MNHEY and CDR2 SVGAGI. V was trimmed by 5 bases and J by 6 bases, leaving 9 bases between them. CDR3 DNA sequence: TGTGCCAGCAGTGGGCAGGGGGATACGCAGTATTTT. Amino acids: CASSGQGDTQYF.

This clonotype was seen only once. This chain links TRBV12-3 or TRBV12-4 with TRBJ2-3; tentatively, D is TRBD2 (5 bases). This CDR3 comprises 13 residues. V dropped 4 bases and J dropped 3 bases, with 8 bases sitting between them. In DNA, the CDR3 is TGTGCCAGCAGTTCGGGGAGAACAGATACGCAGTATTTT. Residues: CASSSGRTDTQYF.

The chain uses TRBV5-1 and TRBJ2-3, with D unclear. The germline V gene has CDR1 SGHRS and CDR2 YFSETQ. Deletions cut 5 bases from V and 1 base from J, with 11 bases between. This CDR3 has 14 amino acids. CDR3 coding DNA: TGCGCCAGCAGAGGCCAGCCCGGCACAGATACGCAGTATTTT. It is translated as CASRGQPGTDTQYF.

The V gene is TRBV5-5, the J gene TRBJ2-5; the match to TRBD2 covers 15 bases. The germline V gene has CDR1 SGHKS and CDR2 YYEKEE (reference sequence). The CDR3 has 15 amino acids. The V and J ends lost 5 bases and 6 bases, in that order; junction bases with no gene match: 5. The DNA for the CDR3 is TGTGCCAGCAGGAGGACTAGCGGGGGGGCCCAGACCCAGTACTTC. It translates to CASRRTSGGAQTQYF.

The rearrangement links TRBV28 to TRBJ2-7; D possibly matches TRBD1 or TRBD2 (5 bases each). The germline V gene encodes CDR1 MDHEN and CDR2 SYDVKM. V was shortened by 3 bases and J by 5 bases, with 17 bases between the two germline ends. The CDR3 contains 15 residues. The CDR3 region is CASSFFGQGVHEQYF. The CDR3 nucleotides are TGTGCCAGCAGTTTTTTCGGCCAGGGAGTTCACGAGCAGTACTTC. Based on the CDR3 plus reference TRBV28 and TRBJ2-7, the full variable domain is DVKVTQSSRYLVKRTGEKVFLECVQDMDHENMFWYRQDPGLGLRLIYFSYDVKMKEKGDIPEGYSVSREKKERFSLILESASTNQTSMYLCASSFFGQGVHEQYFGPGTRLTVT.

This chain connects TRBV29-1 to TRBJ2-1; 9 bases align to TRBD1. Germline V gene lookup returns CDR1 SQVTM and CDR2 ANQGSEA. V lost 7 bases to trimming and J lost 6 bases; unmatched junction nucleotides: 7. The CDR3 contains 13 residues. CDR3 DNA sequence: TGCAGCGCCCGGGACAGGGAAATCAATGAGCAGTTCTTC. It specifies CSARDREINEQFF.

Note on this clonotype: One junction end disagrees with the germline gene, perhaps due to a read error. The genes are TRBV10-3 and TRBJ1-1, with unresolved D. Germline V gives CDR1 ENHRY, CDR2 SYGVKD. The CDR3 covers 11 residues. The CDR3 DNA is TGTGCCATCAGTGAGTCGACTGGAGCTTTCTTT. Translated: CAISESTGAFF.

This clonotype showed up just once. Written as DNA, the CDR3 is TGTGCCAGCAGTAGCGGTCGACTAGACCCGTTTGGCGATGAGCAGTTCTTC. It specifies CASSSGRLDPFGDEQFF. V is TRBV6-1 and J is TRBJ2-1; the D gene is possibly TRBD2 (6 bases). The germline gives CDR1 MNHNS, CDR2 SASEGT. With 5 bases removed from V and 8 bases from J, the gap between germline ends came to 25 bases. CDR3 size: 17 residues.

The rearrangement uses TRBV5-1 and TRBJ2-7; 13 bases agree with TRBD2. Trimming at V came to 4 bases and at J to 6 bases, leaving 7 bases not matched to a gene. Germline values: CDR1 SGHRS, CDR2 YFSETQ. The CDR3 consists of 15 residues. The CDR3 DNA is TGCGCCAGCAGCGTCGGACTAGCGGGAGCGGGCGAGCAGTACTTC. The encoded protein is CASSVGLAGAGEQYF.

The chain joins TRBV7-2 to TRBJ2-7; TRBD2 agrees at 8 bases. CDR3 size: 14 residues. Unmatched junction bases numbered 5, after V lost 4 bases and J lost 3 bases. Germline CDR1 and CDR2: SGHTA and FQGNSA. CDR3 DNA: TGTGCCAGCAGCTCCACAGCGGGAGTCTACGAGCAGTACTTC. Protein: CASSSTAGVYEQYF.

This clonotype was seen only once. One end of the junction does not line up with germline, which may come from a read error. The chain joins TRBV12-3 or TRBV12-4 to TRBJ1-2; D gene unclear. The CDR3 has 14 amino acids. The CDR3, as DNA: TGTGCCAGCAGTTTTGGGGTTGGAGGGTATGGCCACACCTTC. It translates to CASSFGVGGYGHTF.

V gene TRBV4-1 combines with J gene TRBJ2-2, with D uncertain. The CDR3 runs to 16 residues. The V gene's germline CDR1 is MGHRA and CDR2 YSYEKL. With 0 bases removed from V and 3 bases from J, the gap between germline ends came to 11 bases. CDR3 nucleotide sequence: TGCGCCAGCAGCCAAGATGGTGGAGCTGACACCGGGGAGCTGTTTTTT. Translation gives CASSQDGGADTGELFF.

The CDR3 sequence: CASSKGGRGGVLHF. The CDR3 DNA reads as TGTGCCAGCAGCAAAGGGGGCAGAGGTGGGGTCCTCCACTTT. The V call is TRBV21-1, the J call TRBJ1-6; TRBD1, the D gene given by the table, was not confirmed from the DNA. TRBV21-1 is marked as a pseudogene. The CDR3 is made up of 14 amino acids.

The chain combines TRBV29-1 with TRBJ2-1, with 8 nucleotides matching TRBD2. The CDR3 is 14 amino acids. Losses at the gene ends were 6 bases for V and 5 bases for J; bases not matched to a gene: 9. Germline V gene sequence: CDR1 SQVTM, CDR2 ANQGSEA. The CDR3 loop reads CSVPQRGTNNEQFF. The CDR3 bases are TGCAGCGTACCCCAGCGGGGGACAAACAATGAGCAGTTCTTC.